What follows are 9 T cell receptor beta chains derived from one specimen sequenced in a study of CD8 T cells in Susac syndrome. Random-hexamer reverse transcription was applied to roughly 0.5 to 1 ug RNA. TCRdb redid the calling of the immunoSEQ multiplex PCR reads with MiXCR, one entry per CDR3 protein. The sample includes 70,000 to 75,000 distinct CDR3 sequences, 90% to 95% of them seen just once. Sequenced sample: CD4+ T cells from PBMCs. These TCRs come from a human donor with Susac syndrome.

The rearrangement uses TRBV4-3 and TRBJ2-2; unclear D gene. This CDR3 is 13 amino acids long. The germline V gene encodes CDR1 LGHNA and CDR2 YSLEER. With 6 bases removed from V and 1 base from J, the gap between germline ends came to 6 bases. CDR3 amino acids: CASSHRNTGELFF. The CDR3 DNA is TGCGCCAGCAGTCACAGGAACACCGGGGAGCTGTTTTTT.

The chain employs TRBV6-5 and TRBJ2-7; TRBD1 aligns across 7 bases. This CDR3 has 12 residues. The V and J ends lost 10 bases and 2 bases, in that order; junction bases with no gene match: 5. CDR1 is MNHEY, CDR2 SVGAGI, per germline. CDR3 in amino acids: CATGQAPYEQYF. The CDR3, as DNA: TGTGCCACAGGACAGGCCCCCTACGAGCAGTACTTC.

J is TRBJ2-6 and V is TRBV28; D gene uncertain. There are 13 residues in the CDR3. V lost 7 bases, J lost 2 bases, and 6 bases lay in between. Per germline, CDR1 MDHEN and CDR2 SYDVKM. Written as DNA, the CDR3 is TGTGCCAGCAATTCCCCTGGGGCCAACGTCCTGACTTTC. This codes for CASNSPGANVLTF.

The rearrangement joins TRBV7-9 to TRBJ1-4, with D perhaps TRBD1 (6 bases). V lost 1 base and J lost 5, with 11 bases in between. The CDR3 extends over 15 amino acids. The germline gives CDR1 SEHNR, CDR2 FQNEAQ (reference sequence). The CDR3 loop reads CASSLVATGNEKLFF. The CDR3 DNA reads as TGTGCCAGCAGCTTAGTCGCTACAGGGAATGAAAAACTGTTTTTT.

The J gene is TRBJ1-2, the V gene TRBV28; no clear D. The CDR3 sequence is 14 residues long. Germline lookup yields CDR1 MDHEN and CDR2 SYDVKM. V gave up 4 bases and J gave up 2 bases, with 11 bases separating them. In DNA form, the CDR3 reads TGTGCCAGCAGTTGGGGTAGCGGCAACTATGGCTACACCTTC. Translated: CASSWGSGNYGYTF.

The chain has TRBV6-5 and TRBJ1-2; D gene unclear. V dropped 2 bases and J dropped 4 bases, with 14 bases sitting between them. This CDR3 contains 15 residues. Germline loops: CDR1 MNHEY, CDR2 SVGAGI. The DNA for the CDR3 is TGTGCCAGCAGTTACCTATCGACGGCCGCCTATGGCTACACCTTC. This sequence encodes CASSYLSTAAYGYTF.

The J gene is TRBJ1-1, the V gene TRBV20-1, with a weak D call TRBD1 (5 bases). The germline CDR1 and CDR2 sequences are DFQATT and SNEGSKA (reference sequence). The CDR3 loop spans 16 amino acids. Trimming removed 0 bases from V and 4 bases from J, with 18 bases in between. CDR3 loop: CSARDSGRGTSTEAFF. In nucleotides, the CDR3 is TGCAGTGCTAGAGATTCTGGGAGGGGAACCTCCACTGAAGCTTTCTTT.

The CDR3 protein is CASSHRASYEQYF. The DNA of the CDR3 is TGTGCCAGCAGCCACAGGGCGTCCTACGAGCAGTACTTC. The genes are TRBV6-2 or TRBV6-3 and TRBJ2-7, with D tentatively TRBD1 (6 bases). The CDR3 runs 13 residues. Germline-derived CDR1 and CDR2 are MNHEY and SVGEGT. With 6 bases removed from V and 1 base from J, the gap between germline ends came to 10 bases.

The V and J genes are TRBV4-2 and TRBJ2-7, with D possibly being TRBD2 (6 bases). The germline V gene has CDR1 LGHNA and CDR2 YNFKEQ. The CDR3 loop spans 18 amino acids. Trimming removed 3 bases from V and 3 bases from J, with 24 bases in between. CDR3 residues: CASSHYGVVRPGVYEQYF. The CDR3 DNA is TGTGCCAGCAGCCATTACGGTGTAGTCCGGCCGGGAGTCTACGAGCAGTACTTC.